This T cell receptor beta chain was found in a study of post-analysis software for immune sequencing data (dated by TCRdb to between 2014 and 2017). About the investigation overall: Disease courses on record covered relapsing-remitting, secondary progressive and progressive-relapsing multiple sclerosis, though some patients had no subtype annotation. Patient repertoires were compared against some twelve previously published healthy control repertoires from donors aged roughly 6 to 28 years. A subset of samples was prepared in parallel using single-end sample barcoding, then pooled and co-amplified after Illumina adapter ligation.

About this clonotype itself: Its antigen is not yet known. The sample holds no much larger clone one base away, and base qualities are not on file.

To demonstrate the VDJtools post-analysis software, the study profiled TCR beta repertoires from the peripheral blood of approximately twelve young patients with multiple sclerosis. The multiple sclerosis patients were children and adolescents ranging in age from roughly 6 to 16 years. Between the V and J ends, shortened by 7 bases and 2 bases respectively, the junction contains 14 bases. From its cysteine to its phenylalanine, the CDR3 spans 13 amino acids. Only the CDR3 DNA stays, 39 bases, in frame from base 1. Based on the germline V gene (reference sequence), the CDR1 and CDR2 sequences are DFQATT and SNEGSKA. Summary of the overall study and its limitations: Direct clustering with F measure showed strong co-clustering of samples prepared in the same batch, prompting a batch-effect correction. The control group was slightly older than the multiple sclerosis patient group. Compared with controls, multiple sclerosis patients had significantly lower normalized Chao1 diversity, a finding suggesting substantial peripheral T-cell clonal expansion. Patients showed significantly higher frequencies than controls for about five TRBV segments, among them TRBV5-6, TRBV5-1 and TRBV20-1.

Library preparation was by PCR. Sequencing relied on an Illumina HiSeq 2500. To reduce PCR and sequencing biases, unique molecular identifiers were incorporated into the TCR beta cDNA libraries. Per 1 to 10 million input T cells, approximately 500,000 cDNA molecules were obtained, such that each molecule approximated one T cell. The patient libraries were prepared and sequenced using the same protocol as the earlier healthy control dataset. Samples belonging to the same batch were prepared together, multiplexed and sequenced on a shared HiSeq lane. As for the original processing: MIGEC handled the raw barcoded reads, throwing out single-read molecular identifier groups before consensus assembly and CDR3 extraction. VDJtools was used for post-analysis of the clonotype tables, with diversity normalized by down-sampling every dataset to the smallest sample size. In repertoire overlap clustering, CDR3 amino acid sequences, but not nucleotide sequences, were matched to correct batch-related cross-sample contamination. TCRdb reran the public reads through fastp at Q25 and MiXCR, keeping productive beta chains. Every CDR3 protein is listed once, alongside the most common genes and DNA of its rows. It is TCRdb's table, rather than the study itself, that gives the V and J calls and clone size. The sample table shows about 620,000 distinct CDR3 sequences, and around 47% are seen once. The ten largest clonotypes hold more than 1.5% of the sample.

Sequenced input: blood. Recombination linked TRBV20-1 to TRBJ1-2, with a weak D call of TRBD1 (6 bases match). This receptor was taken from a girl aged 5-17 years with multiple sclerosis. The CDR3 protein sequence reads: CSVPLDRNYGYTF. The DNA sequence is TGCAGTGTCCCCTTGGACAGAAACTATGGCTACACCTTC.